Each of the 23 T cell receptor beta chains below was sequenced from the same sample in a study of shared clonotypes between healthy human individuals (dated by TCRdb to about 2020). Libraries were built with the immunoSEQ multiplex PCR assay. TCRdb re-hosts the immuneACCESS table, in-frame sequences only. Its copies lack some clones; in the studies checked, an unresolved V gene accounts for under half of them, and the cause for the rest is not known. A total of 110,000 or so clones appear in this sample, 65% to 75% of them only once. Around 23% of the sample rests with the top ten. The sample comprised memory CD8+ T cells sorted from blood. What the cell subset or site label conveys for this sample: CD45RO+ cells pooled with CCR7-negative TemRA cells. These receptors came from a woman aged 30 to 39 in good health.

V is TRBV5-1 and J is TRBJ2-7, with 8 nucleotides matching TRBD2. Germline trimming cut 5 bases from V and 7 bases from J; bases unmatched to any gene: 11. The CDR3 runs 14 residues. From germline, CDR1 is SGHRS and CDR2 YFSETQ. The CDR3 loop reads CASRPTGTRFEQYF. DNA for the CDR3: TGCGCCAGCAGGCCGACCGGGACTAGATTTGAGCAGTACTTC.

The chain is built from TRBV25-1 and TRBJ1-1; D gene uncertain. V was cut by 3 bases and J by 2 bases, with 7 bases left in between. Germline V lookup: CDR1 MGHDK, CDR2 SYGVNS. The CDR3 consists of 13 residues. CDR3 residues: CASSEVGNTEAFF. CDR3 nucleotides: TGTGCCAGCAGTGAGGTTGGAAACACTGAAGCTTTCTTT.

V usage is TRBV4-2 and J usage is TRBJ1-1, with 9 bases lining up with TRBD1. The V segment lost 4 bases and the J segment 1 base; nucleotides outside the gene matches: 13. Germline V gene lookup returns CDR1 LGHNA and CDR2 YNFKEQ. The CDR3 loop spans 18 amino acids. The CDR3 is CASSPQGQQGAWNTEAFF. The CDR3 region has the DNA TGTGCCAGCAGCCCCCAGGGCCAACAGGGGGCATGGAACACTGAAGCTTTCTTT.

About this clone itself: This specimen includes other DNA sequences encoding the same CDR3. The V gene is TRBV7-9, the J gene TRBJ1-3; the D gene is possibly TRBD1 (5 bases). CDR1 and CDR2 from the germline V gene are SEHNR and FQNEAQ (reference sequence). V lost 0 bases and J 0 bases, leaving 9 bases between the germline ends. The CDR3 is 16 residues long. Here the CDR3 reads CASSLAQDYSGNTIYF. The DNA of the CDR3 is TGTGCCAGCAGCTTAGCACAGGACTACTCTGGAAACACCATATATTTT.

V gene TRBV7-9 combines with J gene TRBJ2-3, with 8 bases identical to TRBD2. Germline V gives CDR1 SEHNR, CDR2 FQNEAQ (reference sequence). The ends lost 0 bases at V and 1 base at J; junction bases unmatched: 3. This CDR3 is built from 16 residues. The CDR3 here is CASSLARREGTDTQYF. In DNA form, the CDR3 reads TGTGCCAGCAGCTTAGCGAGGCGGGAGGGCACAGATACGCAGTATTTT.

This sequence joins TRBV28 and TRBJ2-5, with D perhaps being TRBD1 or TRBD2 (5 bases each). The germline V gene has CDR1 MDHEN and CDR2 SYDVKM. The CDR3 covers 14 residues. V was trimmed by 4 bases and J by 2 bases, leaving 11 bases between them. CDR3 loop: CASSSRDRQETQYF. The CDR3 coding sequence is TGTGCCAGCAGTTCCCGGGACCGACAAGAGACCCAGTACTTC.

The J gene is TRBJ2-5, the V gene TRBV6-1, with a tentative D call TRBD2 (5 bases). The DNA end lines up better with TRBJ2-7; the J call may be wrong. CDR3 length: 15 residues. Germline assignment: CDR1 MNHNS and CDR2 SASEGT. For the CDR3, the DNA is TGTGCCAGCAGCCAAGAGGGCGCTAGCTCCTACGAGCAGTACTTC. This sequence encodes CASSQEGASSYEQYF.

The V call is TRBV5-1, the J call TRBJ2-7; TRBD2 aligns across 12 bases. This CDR3 is built from 17 residues. J lost 0 bases, V lost 1 base, and 5 bases had no gene match. Germline CDR1 SGHRS, CDR2 YFSETQ. The CDR3 region is CASSLKGTSGFSYEQYF. CDR3 nucleotides: TGCGCCAGCAGCTTGAAAGGGACTAGCGGGTTCTCCTACGAGCAGTACTTC. Based on the CDR3 plus reference TRBV5-1 and TRBJ2-7, the full variable domain is KAGVTQTPRYLIKTRGQQVTLSCSPISGHRSVSWYQQTPGQGLQFLFEYFSETQRNKGNFPGRFSGRQFSNSRSEMNVSTLELGDSALYLCASSLKGTSGFSYEQYFGPGTRLTVT.

The chain links TRBV21-1 to TRBJ2-7; TRBD2 is taken as the D call from the table, unchecked against the DNA. TRBV21-1 has pseudogene status. The CDR3 has 14 amino acids. This CDR3 is CASSNGRGWYEQYF. Here the CDR3 DNA reads TGTGCCAGCAGCAATGGGCGGGGGTGGTACGAGCAGTACTTC.

The chain carries TRBV7-8 and TRBJ2-5, with 10 bases that match TRBD2. The germline CDR1 and CDR2 sequences are SGHVS and FQNEAQ. This CDR3 region has 21 residues. The J segment lost 3 bases and the V segment lost 4 bases, leaving 23 bases of the junction unmatched. In nucleotides, the CDR3 is TGTGCCAGCAGCTCCCTCACCGGATGGGCTCTAGCGGGAGAATGGAAAGAGACCCAGTACTTC. Amino acids: CASSSLTGWALAGEWKETQYF.

This chain uses TRBV11-1 with TRBJ1-4, with D perhaps TRBD1 (6 bases). Trimming left V 5 bases short and J 16 bases short, with 20 bases between. CDR1 is SGHAT and CDR2 is FQDESV in the germline V gene (reference sequence). CDR3 length: 13 residues. CDR3 region: CASSRPPQQGTFF. CDR3 nucleotide sequence: TGTGCCAGCAGCCGCCCTCCCCAACAGGGCACGTTTTTT.

V gene TRBV25-1 combines with J gene TRBJ2-1, with 13 bases matching TRBD2. The CDR3 is 15 amino acids. J was trimmed by 2 bases and V by 6 bases; bases with no gene match: 1. Germline V gene sequence: CDR1 MGHDK, CDR2 SYGVNS. In nucleotides, the CDR3 is TGTGCCAGCAGCGGGACTAGCGGGACCTACAATGAGCAGTTCTTC. Translated, it gives CASSGTSGTYNEQFF.

The chain combines TRBV5-4 with TRBJ1-2; no reliable D call. The CDR3 has 13 residues. V dropped 6 bases and J dropped 8 bases, with 17 bases sitting between them. CDR1 is SGHNT and CDR2 is YYREEE in the germline V gene (reference sequence). The CDR3 protein is CASNLGTSRGYTF. The CDR3 nucleotides are TGTGCCAGCAATCTCGGAACGTCTCGGGGCTACACCTTC.

The V and J genes are TRBV7-9 and TRBJ2-7; 7 bases are shared with TRBD1. The CDR3 contains 12 residues. In germline, CDR1 is SEHNR, CDR2 FQNEAQ (reference sequence). J gave up 5 bases and V 3 bases, and 1 base lay outside the gene matches. This CDR3 is CASSFQGDEQYF. The CDR3 region has the DNA TGTGCCAGCAGCTTCCAGGGGGACGAGCAGTACTTC.

This clone was seen once. J is TRBJ2-1 and V is TRBV5-6; D is unresolved. Germline V gives CDR1 SGHDT, CDR2 YYEEEE. V was clipped by 0 bases and J by 9 bases, with 10 bases between them. The CDR3 extends over 13 amino acids. The CDR3 DNA sequence: TGTGCCAGCAGCTTGGCGGGCATTGGTGAGCAGTTCTTC. It codes for CASSLAGIGEQFF.

The rearrangement links TRBV6-4 to TRBJ2-3; TRBD2 aligns across 10 bases. The J segment lost 1 base and the V segment lost 3 bases, leaving 1 base of the junction unmatched. This CDR3 contains 15 residues. The V gene's germline CDR1 is MRHNA and CDR2 SNTAGT. The CDR3 DNA reads TGTGCCAGCAGTGAAGGACTAGCGGGCACAGATACGCAGTATTTT. Protein product: CASSEGLAGTDTQYF.

This sequence joins TRBV6-6 and TRBJ1-2; D remains unclear. The V end lost 7 bases, the J end lost 7 bases, and 10 bases lay between the germline ends. Germline CDR1 and CDR2: MNHNY and SVGAGI (reference sequence). This CDR3 is built from 11 residues. For the CDR3, the DNA is TGTGCCAGCACCCAAGGAGTTGGCTACACCTTC. Translating it yields CASTQGVGYTF.

V is TRBV4-1 and J is TRBJ1-5, with no clear D. There are 16 residues in the CDR3. Per the germline V gene, CDR1 is MGHRA and CDR2 is YSYEKL. V was trimmed by 4 bases and J by 7 bases, leaving 20 bases between them. In DNA, the CDR3 is TGCGCCAGCAGCCCACGGGAGGCCCTCTGGGTACAGCCCCAGCATTTT. Its translation is CASSPREALWVQPQHF.

This clone has only one observation. The V and J genes are TRBV13 and TRBJ2-5; D could derive from TRBD1 or TRBD2 (6 bases each). This CDR3 contains 16 residues. Trimming pared 4 bases from V and 1 base from J, leaving 16 bases between. Per the germline V gene, CDR1 is PRHDT and CDR2 is FYEKMQ (reference sequence). The CDR3 spells CASSWGAEPSQETQYF. Written as DNA, the CDR3 is TGTGCCAGCAGCTGGGGGGCAGAGCCCTCCCAAGAGACCCAGTACTTC.

The CDR3 coding sequence is TGTGCCAGCAGTTTAATCAGTGATCAGCCCCAGCATTTT. Its translation is CASSLISDQPQHF. The chain uses TRBV27 and TRBJ1-5; D is uncertain. The germline gives CDR1 MNHEY, CDR2 SMNVEV (reference sequence). Deletions cut 2 bases from V and 5 bases from J, with 7 bases between. The length of the CDR3 is 13 residues.

A note on this clone: In the same sample, other DNA sequences code for this CDR3. The rearrangement uses TRBV27 and TRBJ1-5; 9 bases are shared with TRBD1. Germline lookup yields CDR1 MNHEY and CDR2 SMNVEV (reference sequence). Trimming removed 0 bases from V and 1 base from J; junction bases left unmatched: 4. This CDR3 comprises 17 residues. The CDR3: CASSLSGDRVSNQPQHF. In DNA form, the CDR3 reads TGTGCCAGCAGTTTATCAGGGGACAGGGTGAGCAATCAGCCCCAGCATTTT.

V usage is TRBV7-6 and J usage is TRBJ2-7; 11 positions agree with TRBD2. The CDR3 sequence is 15 residues long. V was clipped by 5 bases and J by 2 bases; unmatched bases: 5. Germline V gives CDR1 SGHVS, CDR2 FNYEAQ. CDR3 DNA sequence: TGTGCCAGCAGCCCAGGGACTAGCGGAACCTACGAGCAGTACTTC. This translates into CASSPGTSGTYEQYF.

This clone was observed many times. The rearrangement links TRBV4-1 to TRBJ2-7; a weak D match, TRBD1 (5 bases). Looked up from germline, CDR1 is MGHRA and CDR2 is YSYEKL. The CDR3 loop spans 13 amino acids. Trimming shortened V by 1 base and J by 4 bases, and 8 bases separated the two germline ends. CDR3 nucleotides: TGCGCCAGCAGCCAAGGGACAAATTACGAGCAGTACTTC. It encodes CASSQGTNYEQYF.